This TCR beta chain was found in a study of cytomegalovirus exposure and HLA in healthy donors. Study results and caveats: Most observed TCR sequences were rare, whereas some public TCRs were detected in many donors. It was 164 TCR beta chains that were listed as cytomegalovirus-associated.

Concerning this clone itself: What it recognizes is unknown.

PCR primers comprised 60 Vbeta and 13 Jbeta primers. Some clones are missing from TCRdb's copy, which holds only in-frame ones; the method was immunoSEQ multiplex PCR. The table has some 190,000 clones, about four fifths seen once; the top ten hold about 3%. Germline V lookup: CDR1 LNHDA, CDR2 SQIVND (reference sequence). This CDR3 region has 17 residues. Trimming took 7 bases from V and 4 from J; bases not matched to a gene: 9. Healthy individuals who donated bone marrow served as the donors. This sequence was found in a female donor in good health and CMV-seronegative. Sequenced: PBMCs. The chain combines TRBV19 with TRBJ2-2; 13 bases match TRBD2. The CDR3, as DNA: TGTGCCAGTATCGGACTAGCGGGAGCCGGGGTCACCGGGGAGCTGTTTTTT. Its translation is CASIGLAGAGVTGELFF.